One and the same sample provided the 25 T cell receptor beta chains below, sequenced in a study of T cell responses to AZD1222 COVID-19 vaccine. Libraries were prepared by immunoSEQ multiplex PCR; TCRdb keeps only in-frame clonotypes and omits some of them. The sample has about 120,000 clones, roughly 87% seen once. The sequences come from peripheral blood, collected on day 0 of AZD1222 vaccination. These receptors all come from an adult in good health.

CDR3 protein: CASSPTAGRGYTF. For the CDR3, the DNA is TGTGCCAGCTCACCAACGGCAGGGAGAGGCTACACCTTC. The rearrangement uses TRBV18 and TRBJ1-2, with D possibly being TRBD1 (5 bases). Trimming took off 2 bases at V and 8 bases at J, with 12 bases between the two ends. CDR3 length equals 13 residues. The germline V gene encodes CDR1 KGHSH and CDR2 LQKENI.

V is TRBV9 and J is TRBJ2-7; no clear D gene. V was clipped by 0 bases and J by 6 bases, with 10 bases between them. The CDR3 loop spans 13 amino acids. CDR1 and CDR2 (germline): SGDLS, YYNGEE. This CDR3 reads CASSVGQNSEQYF. CDR3 bases: TGTGCCAGCAGCGTAGGACAAAATTCCGAGCAGTACTTC.

This clone was seen once. The chain employs TRBV11-2 and TRBJ1-3; D possibly corresponds to TRBD1 (6 bases). This CDR3 is built from 14 residues. CDR1 and CDR2 from the germline V gene are SGHAT and FQNNGV. V shed 5 bases and J shed 6 bases, with 14 bases lying between them. CDR3 DNA: TGTGCCAGCAGCAGCCGGGACACCGAAAACACCATATATTTT. Residues: CASSSRDTENTIYF.

This chain uses TRBV5-1 with TRBJ1-2; perhaps TRBD1 as D (6 bases). CDR3 length equals 15 residues. Per the germline V gene, CDR1 is SGHRS and CDR2 is YFSETQ. The germline V and J ends were trimmed by 5 bases and 8 bases, with 22 bases remaining between them. CDR3 in amino acids: CASRGAGHGLGGYTF. The CDR3 bases are TGCGCCAGCAGGGGTGCGGGACACGGTCTGGGGGGCTACACCTTC.

In its sample, this clone was seen once. The chain uses TRBV6-2 or TRBV6-3 and TRBJ1-3; possibly TRBD1 for D (5 bases). There are 15 residues in the CDR3. Germline values: CDR1 MNHEY, CDR2 SVGEGT. V was clipped by 7 bases and J by 0 bases, with 13 bases between them. CDR3 nucleotide sequence: TGTGCCAGCAACCCGGACACCATCTCTGGAAACACCATATATTTT. It codes for CASNPDTISGNTIYF.

The rearrangement joins TRBV6-6 to TRBJ2-5; D is undetermined. CDR3 size: 15 residues. V was pared by 0 bases and J by 2 bases, with 10 bases between. Per germline, CDR1 MNHNY and CDR2 SVGAGI (reference sequence). The chain's CDR3 is CASSYSIGGQETQYF. CDR3 bases: TGTGCCAGCAGTTACTCGATTGGCGGACAAGAGACCCAGTACTTC.

This chain connects TRBV7-9 to TRBJ2-1; 9 bases are shared with TRBD1. The CDR3 consists of 13 residues. Per the germline V gene, CDR1 is SEHNR and CDR2 is FQNEAQ (reference sequence). The trim removed 6 bases at V and 6 bases at J, leaving 3 bases unmatched. The CDR3 nucleotides are TGTGCCAGCAGGTGGACAGGGGCCAATGAGCAGTTCTTC. Translating it yields CASRWTGANEQFF.

The CDR3 bases are TGTGCCAGCAGCCCCCGAGGGTCTACCCGAGAGACCCAGTACTTC. Its translation is CASSPRGSTRETQYF. The rearrangement uses TRBV7-2 and TRBJ2-5; D might be TRBD2 (5 bases). The germline V and J ends were trimmed by 5 bases and 4 bases, with 17 bases remaining between them. Looked up from germline, CDR1 is SGHTA and CDR2 is FQGNSA. There are 15 residues in the CDR3.

This clone was observed once. The chain recombines TRBV12-5 with TRBJ2-3; the D is unclear. Trimming shortened V by 0 bases and J by 4 bases, and 5 bases separated the two germline ends. Germline lookup yields CDR1 LGHNT and CDR2 FRNRAP. This CDR3 is built from 13 residues. The CDR3 reads CASGLVLADTQYF. CDR3 DNA: TGTGCTAGTGGTTTGGTTTTAGCAGATACGCAGTATTTT.

The chain employs TRBV6-2 or TRBV6-3 and TRBJ1-6; unclear D gene. The CDR3 totals 16 residues. The V gene's germline CDR1 is MNHEY and CDR2 SVGEGT. Trimming took off 4 bases at V and 0 bases at J, with 10 bases between the two ends. CDR3 coding DNA: TGTGCCAGCAGTTCCGTTCAGACCTCCTATAATTCACCCCTCCACTTT. Amino acids: CASSSVQTSYNSPLHF.

This clone was found a few times. This rearrangement joins TRBV10-1 to TRBJ2-7; TRBD1 matches at 7 bases. This CDR3 has 14 residues. Germline V lookup: CDR1 WNHNN, CDR2 SYGVQD (reference sequence). Germline trimming cut 5 bases from V and 3 bases from J; bases unmatched to any gene: 7. The CDR3 DNA is TGCGCCAGCAGTTCAGGGGGTTCGAACTACGAGCAGTACTTC. Protein sequence: CASSSGGSNYEQYF.

Many counts were recorded for this clone. The V gene is TRBV5-1, the J gene TRBJ2-7; D may match TRBD1 or TRBD2 (6 bases each). This CDR3 has 15 amino acids. V was trimmed by 0 bases and J by 6 bases, leaving 16 bases between them. Germline values: CDR1 SGHRS, CDR2 YFSETQ. The CDR3 spells CASSLERGTQIEQYF. DNA for the CDR3: TGCGCCAGCAGCTTGGAAAGGGGGACTCAGATCGAGCAGTACTTC.

The DNA for the CDR3 is TGTGCCAGCAGCGGGGACAGGATGGGCAAAGGTTCACCCCTCCACTTT. Protein product: CASSGDRMGKGSPLHF. The chain joins TRBV9 to TRBJ1-6; 8 nucleotides match TRBD1. The J segment lost 9 bases and the V segment lost 3 bases, leaving 11 bases of the junction unmatched. This CDR3 is built from 16 residues. In germline, CDR1 is SGDLS, CDR2 YYNGEE.

The chain recombines TRBV30 with TRBJ1-4, with D uncertain. The germline gives CDR1 GTSNPN, CDR2 SVGIG (reference sequence). This CDR3 has 14 amino acids. V was cut by 0 bases and J by 8 bases, with 13 bases left in between. The CDR3 coding sequence is TGTGCCTGGAGTGTGCGCGGATCGGGAGAAAAACTGTTTTTT. Translated, it gives CAWSVRGSGEKLFF.

The CDR3 reads CASSPLAGLHEQFF. The CDR3 nucleotides read TGTGCCAGCAGCCCACTAGCGGGGCTCCATGAGCAGTTCTTC. V is TRBV6-5 and J is TRBJ2-1; 10 bases are a match to TRBD2. There are 14 residues in the CDR3. Germline values: CDR1 MNHEY, CDR2 SVGAGI. After removal of 6 bases from V and 8 bases from J, the junction contained 7 bases not matched to a gene.

J is TRBJ2-3 and V is TRBV7-2; 8 nucleotides align to TRBD1. This CDR3 region has 18 residues. CDR1 is SGHTA and CDR2 is FQGNSA in the germline V gene. Trimming cost V 2 bases and J 0 bases; bases outside gene matches: 10. CDR3 DNA sequence: TGTGCCAGCAGCTTATCCAGGGGGCAGGAAAATAGCACAGATACGCAGTATTTT. This encodes CASSLSRGQENSTDTQYF. Variable domain in full (rest from reference TRBV7-2 and TRBJ2-3): GAGVSQSPSNKVTEKGKDVELRCDPISGHTALYWYRQSLGQGLEFLIYFQGNSAPDKSGLPSDRFSAERTGGSVSTLTIQRTQQEDSAVYLCASSLSRGQENSTDTQYFGPGTRLTVL.

V is TRBV3-1 (or the pseudogene TRBV3-2) and J is TRBJ2-1; 15 bases are shared with TRBD2. V lost 2 bases, J lost 2 bases, and 10 bases stayed unmatched. CDR3 length: 20 amino acids. Germline CDR1 reads LGHDT; CDR2 reads YNNKEL (reference sequence). CDR3 sequence reads: CASSQFVPGLAGGAYNEQFF. CDR3 in DNA: TGTGCCAGCAGCCAATTCGTCCCGGGACTAGCGGGGGGCGCCTACAATGAGCAGTTCTTC.

The rearrangement uses TRBV5-1 and TRBJ2-7; tentatively, D is TRBD1 (5 bases). Trimming shortened V by 2 bases and J by 3 bases, and 15 bases separated the two germline ends. There are 15 residues in the CDR3. The V gene's germline CDR1 is SGHRS and CDR2 YFSETQ. The CDR3 bases are TGCGCCAGCAGCTTCGCAGGGTATGATGGCTACGAGCAGTACTTC. It specifies CASSFAGYDGYEQYF.

The chain couples TRBV28 to TRBJ2-7, with 8 bases aligning to TRBD2. Germline trimming cut 6 bases from V and 1 base from J; bases unmatched to any gene: 11. Germline lookup yields CDR1 MDHEN and CDR2 SYDVKM. The CDR3 is 16 residues long. CDR3 nucleotide sequence: TGTGCCAGCAGATATAGCGGGGCACCGATGTCCTACGAGCAGTACTTC. Protein sequence: CASRYSGAPMSYEQYF.

The chain is built from TRBV6-5 and TRBJ2-1; 13 bases map to TRBD2. Germline trimming cut 6 bases from V and 12 bases from J; bases unmatched to any gene: 11. CDR1 and CDR2 (germline): MNHEY, SVGAGI. The CDR3 runs to 15 residues. This chain's CDR3 is CASSGPGLAGKGQFF. DNA for the CDR3: TGTGCCAGCAGCGGGCCGGGACTAGCGGGGAAAGGGCAGTTCTTC.

This chain connects TRBV19 to TRBJ2-1, with 7 bases matching TRBD2. The CDR3 runs to 17 residues. Germline V gene data show CDR1 as LNHDA and CDR2 as SQIVND (reference sequence). The V gene end was trimmed by 4 bases and the J gene end by 2 bases; junction bases not matched to a gene: 11. The DNA for the CDR3 is TGTGCCAGTAGTACCCCCGGCGGGGGAATGGCCTACAATGAGCAGTTCTTC. Residues: CASSTPGGGMAYNEQFF.

The chain is built from TRBV7-8 and TRBJ1-2; TRBD1 is a possible D gene (5 bases). CDR3 length: 14 amino acids. CDR1 and CDR2 from the germline V gene are SGHVS and FQNEAQ. The germline V and J ends were trimmed by 5 bases and 2 bases, with 12 bases remaining between them. The CDR3 bases are TGTGCCAGCAGCGTCGGGAGGGGCAACTATGGCTACACCTTC. It encodes CASSVGRGNYGYTF.

The CDR3: CASSDLQETQYF. The DNA for the CDR3 is TGTGCCAGCAGTGACCTCCAAGAGACCCAGTACTTC. The chain links TRBV6-2 or TRBV6-3 to TRBJ2-5; no reliable D call. The CDR3 is 12 amino acids. V lost 5 bases to trimming and J lost 1 base, with 5 bases between them. Germline V gene sequence: CDR1 MNHEY, CDR2 SVGEGT.

The CDR3 is CASSSSGTGYGYTF. CDR3 bases: TGTGCCAGCAGTTCCTCCGGGACAGGGTATGGCTACACCTTC. The chain is built from TRBV6-4 and TRBJ1-2; TRBD1 aligns across 9 bases. Germline V gene lookup returns CDR1 MRHNA and CDR2 SNTAGT. With V trimmed by 5 bases and J by 5 bases, 6 bases remained unmatched. The CDR3 is 14 amino acids.

This chain links TRBV5-1 with TRBJ1-1; D is ambiguous. The V end was cut by 1 base, the J end by 4 bases, with 17 bases between. The germline gives CDR1 SGHRS, CDR2 YFSETQ. This CDR3 has 16 amino acids. The CDR3 protein is CASSLSDPGDITEAFF. CDR3 nucleotide sequence: TGCGCCAGCAGCTTGTCCGACCCCGGGGATATCACTGAAGCTTTCTTT.